One and the same sample provided the 29 T cell receptor beta chains below, sequenced in a study of shared clonotypes between healthy human individuals. Produced via immunoSEQ multiplex PCR; TCRdb's table is partial and in-frame only. This table holds about 2 million clones, 85% to 95% found once. Positive CCR7 selection of CD45RO-negative cells yielded the naive CD8 cells, and terminally differentiated effector memory CD45RA+ cells were excluded. What was sequenced was naive CD8+ T cells sorted from blood. The source is a man aged 18 to 30 in good health.

This rearrangement joins TRBV29-1 to TRBJ2-7; D gene unclear. V was shortened by 1 base and J by 1 base, with 5 bases between the two germline ends. Germline CDR1 reads SQVTM; CDR2 reads ANQGSEA. The CDR3 is 12 amino acids. CDR3 DNA: TGCAGCGTTGAAGCGGAGTCCTACGAGCAGTACTTC. Its translation is CSVEAESYEQYF.

Details on this clone: With a much larger clone just one base away, this may be a read error. This chain uses TRBV30 with TRBJ1-4, with D perhaps TRBD1 (5 bases). The germline V gene encodes CDR1 GTSNPN and CDR2 SVGIG (reference sequence). The CDR3 has 13 residues. Trimming stripped 0 bases from V and 7 bases from J, with 9 bases between. In nucleotides, the CDR3 is TGTGCCTGGAGTGTACAGGAGGGTGAAAAACTGTTTTTT. It yields the protein CAWSVQEGEKLFF.

As concerns this clone: The sample has other DNA sequences that encode this CDR3 too. The chain joins TRBV5-1 to TRBJ2-7, with 7 bases lining up with TRBD1. Germline assignment: CDR1 SGHRS and CDR2 YFSETQ. Trimming at V came to 3 bases and at J to 4 bases, leaving 7 bases not matched to a gene. The CDR3 has 14 amino acids. CDR3 region: CASSSPGQTYEQYF. The DNA for the CDR3 is TGCGCCAGCAGCTCACCGGGACAGACATACGAGCAGTACTTC.

The chain recombines TRBV5-1 with TRBJ1-6; the match to TRBD1 covers 7 bases. Trimming at V came to 4 bases and at J to 0 bases, leaving 10 bases not matched to a gene. CDR1 and CDR2 from the germline V gene are SGHRS and YFSETQ. The CDR3 is 18 residues long. The CDR3 nucleotides read TGCGCCAGCAGCAGGGCAGGGGGTGATAGCTCCTATAATTCACCCCTCCACTTT. Translation gives CASSRAGGDSSYNSPLHF.

The CDR3: CASSQDKGANQPQHF. CDR3 coding DNA: TGCGCCAGCAGCCAAGACAAGGGAGCCAATCAGCCCCAGCATTTT. The chain recombines TRBV4-1 with TRBJ1-5, with no clear D. The germline V and J ends were trimmed by 0 bases and 3 bases, with 9 bases remaining between them. This CDR3 region has 15 residues. The germline gives CDR1 MGHRA, CDR2 YSYEKL.

This sequence joins TRBV6-5 and TRBJ2-7; D is ambiguous. V shed 2 bases and J shed 3 bases, with 8 bases lying between them. The CDR3 has 13 residues. Germline loops: CDR1 MNHEY, CDR2 SVGAGI. Here the CDR3 reads CASSYGWGYEQYF. As DNA, the CDR3 is TGTGCCAGCAGTTACGGCTGGGGCTACGAGCAGTACTTC.

The rearrangement uses TRBV15 and TRBJ2-5, with D possibly being TRBD1 (5 bases). Germline lookup yields CDR1 LNHNV and CDR2 YYDKDF (reference sequence). The CDR3 runs to 14 residues. V was trimmed by 0 bases and J by 7 bases, leaving 12 bases between them. The CDR3 loop reads CATSRETGLATQYF. DNA for the CDR3: TGTGCCACCAGCAGAGAAACAGGTCTGGCGACCCAGTACTTC.

This clone showed up just once. Other DNA variants within this sample encode the same CDR3. The rearrangement uses TRBV9 and TRBJ2-7; TRBD2 is a possible D gene (6 bases). The ends were cut back, 4 bases at V and 6 bases at J, with 14 bases in the middle. This CDR3 contains 13 residues. CDR1 SGDLS and CDR2 YYNGEE come from the germline V gene. The CDR3 spells CASSLGGGTEQYF. The DNA of the CDR3 is TGTGCCAGCAGCCTCGGAGGAGGGACCGAGCAGTACTTC.

The chain employs TRBV13 and TRBJ2-3; D is uncertain. Looked up from germline, CDR1 is PRHDT and CDR2 is FYEKMQ (reference sequence). Trimming removed 3 bases from V and 6 bases from J, with 10 bases in between. The CDR3 loop spans 13 amino acids. CDR3 in amino acids: CASSLGNSDTQYF. The DNA of the CDR3 is TGTGCCAGCAGCTTGGGGAACTCGGATACGCAGTATTTT. Looking up the rest from reference TRBV13 and TRBJ2-3 gives the full variable domain: AAGVIQSPRHLIKEKRETATLKCYPIPRHDTVYWYQQGPGQDPQFLISFYEKMQSDKGSIPDRFSAQQFSDYHSELNMSSLELGDSALYFCASSLGNSDTQYFGPGTRLTVL.

The chain is built from TRBV7-9 and TRBJ1-4; tentatively, D is TRBD1 (6 bases). The V end was cut by 7 bases, the J end by 8 bases, with 23 bases between. Germline V gene data show CDR1 as SEHNR and CDR2 as FQNEAQ (reference sequence). The CDR3 is 16 residues long. Written as DNA, the CDR3 is TGTGCCAGCAACCTTCCAGGGGACCAAGTTCGGGAAAAACTGTTTTTT. Its protein product is CASNLPGDQVREKLFF.

The chain links TRBV7-6 to TRBJ2-1; D might be TRBD1 (6 bases). This CDR3 has 15 amino acids. Germline CDR1 and CDR2: SGHVS and FNYEAQ. V shed 1 base and J shed 8 bases, with 15 bases lying between them. The CDR3 loop reads CASSLVQGPQDEQFF. The CDR3, as DNA: TGTGCCAGCAGCTTAGTACAGGGCCCTCAGGATGAGCAGTTCTTC.

The gene calls are TRBV4-1 and TRBJ2-1, with D possibly TRBD2 on 6 matching bases. V was shortened by 1 base and J by 6 bases, with 10 bases between the two germline ends. Per germline, CDR1 MGHRA and CDR2 YSYEKL. CDR3 length: 14 amino acids. In DNA, the CDR3 is TGCGCCAGCAGCCAAGGGGGACTTAGCAATGAGCAGTTCTTC. It yields the protein CASSQGGLSNEQFF.

The count of this clone is one. The genes are TRBV10-1 and TRBJ1-6; perhaps TRBD1 as D (6 bases). This CDR3 comprises 14 residues. The germline CDR1 and CDR2 sequences are WNHNN and SYGVQD (reference sequence). The ends were cut back, 3 bases at V and 7 bases at J, with 10 bases in the middle. The CDR3 sequence is CASSEQGLNSPLHF. CDR3 nucleotides: TGCGCCAGCAGTGAACAGGGATTAAATTCACCCCTCCACTTT.

The rearrangement uses TRBV11-2 and TRBJ2-3; 8 positions match TRBD2. V lost 5 bases to trimming and J lost 6 bases; unmatched junction nucleotides: 19. The CDR3 consists of 18 residues. Germline V gives CDR1 SGHAT, CDR2 FQNNGV. CDR3 bases: TGTGCCAGCAGCCTCCATCCGAGAGCGGGGGTATATAGGGATACGCAGTATTTT. This encodes CASSLHPRAGVYRDTQYF.

V and J are TRBV4-3 and TRBJ2-3; 11 bases fit TRBD2. The trim removed 0 bases at V and 2 bases at J, leaving 7 bases unmatched. The germline gives CDR1 LGHNA, CDR2 YSLEER. This CDR3 region has 18 residues. CDR3 coding DNA: TGCGCCAGCAGCCAAGATGCTGGGACTAGCGGTTTCACAGATACGCAGTATTTT. Amino acids: CASSQDAGTSGFTDTQYF.

About this clone: The sample carries other DNA sequences with the same CDR3. The genes are TRBV7-9 and TRBJ1-4; D is unresolved. Trimming shortened V by 2 bases and J by 8 bases, and 6 bases separated the two germline ends. The germline gives CDR1 SEHNR, CDR2 FQNEAQ (reference sequence). The CDR3 is made up of 12 amino acids. The CDR3 region is CASSLLGEKLFF. CDR3 nucleotides: TGTGCCAGCAGCTTACTCGGCGAAAAACTGTTTTTT.

This clone was observed a single time. The genes are TRBV12-5 and TRBJ2-7; no definite D call. The CDR3 sequence is 12 residues long. Germline-derived CDR1 and CDR2 are LGHNT and FRNRAP. V dropped 3 bases and J dropped 5 bases, with 8 bases sitting between them. The CDR3: CASGLLPDEQYF. In DNA, the CDR3 is TGTGCTAGTGGTTTATTGCCGGACGAGCAGTACTTC.

The chain is built from TRBV10-1 and TRBJ2-7; D possibly corresponds to TRBD1 (6 bases). Trimming removed 8 bases from V and 5 bases from J, with 16 bases in between. Germline lookup yields CDR1 WNHNN and CDR2 SYGVQD (reference sequence). This CDR3 is built from 13 residues. This CDR3 reads CASPNRDTDEQYF. The CDR3 DNA follows: TGCGCCAGCCCCAACCGGGACACCGACGAGCAGTACTTC.

This clone occurred a few times. The chain links TRBV9 to TRBJ1-6; no reliable D call. This CDR3 region has 13 residues. The V and J ends lost 0 bases and 8 bases respectively, with 6 bases between them. The germline V gene has CDR1 SGDLS and CDR2 YYNGEE. CDR3 region: CASSVVDDSPLHF. CDR3 coding DNA: TGTGCCAGCAGCGTAGTGGATGATTCACCCCTCCACTTT.

The chain joins TRBV27 to TRBJ2-1; 7 bases map to TRBD1. The CDR3 runs 15 residues. V lost 6 bases to trimming and J lost 4 bases; unmatched junction nucleotides: 9. In germline, CDR1 is MNHEY, CDR2 SMNVEV (reference sequence). This CDR3 is CASSQTGPGYNEQFF. The CDR3, as DNA: TGTGCCAGCAGCCAGACAGGGCCAGGATACAATGAGCAGTTCTTC.

The rearrangement uses TRBV11-1 and TRBJ2-5; D is possibly TRBD1 or TRBD2 (6 bases each). Trimming shortened V by 2 bases and J by 1 base, and 8 bases separated the two germline ends. In germline, CDR1 is SGHAT, CDR2 FQDESV (reference sequence). The CDR3 extends over 14 amino acids. The CDR3 loop is CASSLTGAQETQYF. In nucleotides, the CDR3 is TGTGCCAGCAGCTTAACGGGGGCCCAAGAGACCCAGTACTTC.

The chain has TRBV4-1 and TRBJ1-2; 7 positions match TRBD1. V dropped 4 bases and J dropped 4; count of bases not matched to a gene: 6. This CDR3 has 14 amino acids. Germline lookup yields CDR1 MGHRA and CDR2 YSYEKL. CDR3 DNA sequence: TGCGCCAGCAGCCTACCGGGACAGACCTATGGCTACACCTTC. Translated, it gives CASSLPGQTYGYTF.

This chain connects TRBV27 to TRBJ1-5; perhaps TRBD1 as D (5 bases). CDR3 length: 13 residues. V lost 5 bases to trimming and J lost 10 bases, with 15 bases between them. The V gene's germline CDR1 is MNHEY and CDR2 SMNVEV (reference sequence). The CDR3 protein is CASSTFPGTPQHF. As DNA, the CDR3 is TGTGCCAGCAGTACCTTCCCCGGGACTCCCCAGCATTTT.

Concerning this clone itself: This specimen includes other DNA sequences encoding the same CDR3. J is TRBJ1-1 and V is TRBV7-9; possibly TRBD1 for D (6 bases). Germline V gene sequence: CDR1 SEHNR, CDR2 FQNEAQ (reference sequence). Trimming stripped 3 bases from V and 5 bases from J, with 10 bases between. CDR3 length equals 13 residues. CDR3 sequence reads: CASSFEGGTEAFF. In DNA form, the CDR3 reads TGTGCCAGCAGCTTCGAAGGGGGGACTGAAGCTTTCTTT.

V usage is TRBV5-1 and J usage is TRBJ2-5; 7 bases are shared with TRBD2. Unmatched junction bases numbered 8, after V lost 0 bases and J lost 3 bases. Germline CDR1 and CDR2: SGHRS and YFSETQ. The CDR3 contains 16 residues. CDR3 DNA: TGCGCCAGCAGCTTGGGGGCTAGCGGACCTAAAGAGACCCAGTACTTC. Translating gives CASSLGASGPKETQYF.

The chain has TRBV5-1 and TRBJ1-2; D unresolved. V gave up 1 base and J gave up 1 base, with 11 bases separating them. CDR1 is SGHRS and CDR2 is YFSETQ in the germline V gene. This CDR3 is 15 amino acids long. The CDR3 region is CASSLSGSINYGYTF. The CDR3 DNA reads as TGCGCCAGCAGCTTGAGCGGATCAATTAACTATGGCTACACCTTC.

As DNA, the CDR3 is TGTGCCAGCAGCTTAGGAGGGGACAGTCAGTTCTTC. Translation: CASSLGGDSQFF. V gene TRBV7-9 combines with J gene TRBJ2-1; 7 bases map to TRBD1. V lost 1 base, J lost 13 bases, and 4 bases stayed unmatched. This CDR3 has 12 amino acids. Germline CDR1 is SEHNR and CDR2 is FQNEAQ (reference sequence). Full variable domain (outside the CDR3, taken from reference TRBV7-9 and TRBJ2-1): DTGVSQNPRHKITKRGQNVTFRCDPISEHNRLYWYRQTLGQGPEFLTYFQNEAQLEKSRLLSDRFSAERPKGSFSTLEIQRTEQGDSAMYLCASSLGGDSQFFGPGTRLTVL.

This chain joins TRBV7-8 and TRBJ2-7; TRBD2 is a possible D gene (5 bases). Germline values: CDR1 SGHVS, CDR2 FQNEAQ. The CDR3 loop spans 14 amino acids. V gave up 1 base and J gave up 5 bases, with 12 bases separating them. CDR3 region: CASSLGGSGNEQYF. For the CDR3, the DNA is TGTGCCAGCAGCTTAGGTGGGAGTGGTAACGAGCAGTACTTC.

The V call is TRBV2, the J call TRBJ2-7; TRBD1 might be the D (6 bases). Germline values: CDR1 SNHLY, CDR2 FYNNEI. CDR3 length equals 11 residues. Trimming pared 3 bases from V and 9 bases from J, leaving 9 bases between. CDR3 sequence: CASSEGAAQYF. CDR3 coding DNA: TGTGCCAGCAGTGAGGGGGCCGCGCAGTACTTC.